The clone carrying this T cell receptor beta chain came up a few times. The sample has other DNA sequences that encode this CDR3 too. CDR3 length equals 15 residues. Trimming removed 3 bases from V and 1 base from J, with 7 bases in between. In germline, CDR1 is MDHEN, CDR2 SYDVKM. The sample comes from a study of blood T cell repertoires in COVID-19. TCRdb's copy holds only in-frame clones and misses some; the assay was immunoSEQ multiplex PCR. This sample has more than 95,000 clones; around 90% occur once, and the top ten carry about 1.5%. The V and J genes are TRBV28 and TRBJ2-6; TRBD2 is a possible D gene (6 bases). Sequencing was performed on peripheral blood. The TCR sequence derives from a human donor in a cohort sampled during active COVID-19. Here the CDR3 reads CASSFAGSGANVLTF. The CDR3 coding sequence is TGTGCCAGCAGTTTTGCGGGGTCTGGGGCCAACGTCCTGACTTTC.